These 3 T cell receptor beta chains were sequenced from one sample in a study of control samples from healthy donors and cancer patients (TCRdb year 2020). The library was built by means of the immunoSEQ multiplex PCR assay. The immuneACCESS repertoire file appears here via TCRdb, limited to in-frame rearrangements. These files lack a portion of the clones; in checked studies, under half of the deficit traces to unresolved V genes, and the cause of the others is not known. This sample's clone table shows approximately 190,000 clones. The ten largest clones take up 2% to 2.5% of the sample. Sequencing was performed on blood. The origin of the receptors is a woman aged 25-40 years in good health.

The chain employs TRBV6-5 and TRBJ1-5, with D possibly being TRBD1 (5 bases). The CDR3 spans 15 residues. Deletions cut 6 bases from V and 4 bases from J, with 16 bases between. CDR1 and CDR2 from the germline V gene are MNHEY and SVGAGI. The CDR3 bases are TGTGCCAGCAGGGCGCCTACAGGTACTAATCAGCCCCAGCATTTT. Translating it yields CASRAPTGTNQPQHF.

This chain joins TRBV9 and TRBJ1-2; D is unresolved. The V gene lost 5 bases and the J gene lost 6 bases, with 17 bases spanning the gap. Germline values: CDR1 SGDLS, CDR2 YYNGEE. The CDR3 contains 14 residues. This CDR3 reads CASSDDGEYDGYTF. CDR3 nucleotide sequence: TGTGCCAGCAGTGATGACGGGGAATACGATGGCTACACCTTC.

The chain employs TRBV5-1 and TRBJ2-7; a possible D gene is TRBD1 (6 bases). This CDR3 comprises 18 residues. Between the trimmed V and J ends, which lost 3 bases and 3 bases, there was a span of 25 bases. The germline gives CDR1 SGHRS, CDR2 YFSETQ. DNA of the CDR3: TGCGCCAGCAGCTCACAAGCCTCTGGACAGAGTACATACTACGAGCAGTACTTC. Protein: CASSSQASGQSTYYEQYF.